This note documents a single T cell receptor (beta chain) sequence. This specimen comes from a study of control samples from healthy donors and cancer patients. Profiled with immunoSEQ multiplex PCR; TCRdb holds only in-frame clones, not every one. Seen here are approximately 70,000 clones, 89% observed once, and the top ten hold roughly 6%. The source material was PBMCs. This TCR came from a man aged 55 to 70 with colorectal cancer.

The CDR3 DNA sequence: TGTGCCAGCAGAGACGACAGGCCGCTTAGCTATGGCTACACCTTC. This gives the protein CASRDDRPLSYGYTF. The chain has TRBV2 and TRBJ1-2; TRBD1 is a possible D gene (6 bases). This CDR3 is built from 15 residues. Trimming shortened V by 6 bases and J by 4 bases, and 18 bases separated the two germline ends. From germline, CDR1 is SNHLY and CDR2 FYNNEI.